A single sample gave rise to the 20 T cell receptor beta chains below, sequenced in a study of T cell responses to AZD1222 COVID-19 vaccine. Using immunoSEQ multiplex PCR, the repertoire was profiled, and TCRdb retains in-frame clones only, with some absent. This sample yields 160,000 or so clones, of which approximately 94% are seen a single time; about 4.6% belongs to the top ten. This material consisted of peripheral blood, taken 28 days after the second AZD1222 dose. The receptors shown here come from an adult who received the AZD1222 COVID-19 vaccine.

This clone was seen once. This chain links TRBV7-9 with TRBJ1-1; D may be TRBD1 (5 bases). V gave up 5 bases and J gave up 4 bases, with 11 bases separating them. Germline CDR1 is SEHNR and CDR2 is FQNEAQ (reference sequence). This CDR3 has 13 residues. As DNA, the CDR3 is TGTGCCAGCAGCAGCCCTAGGGGCACTGAAGCTTTCTTT. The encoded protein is CASSSPRGTEAFF.

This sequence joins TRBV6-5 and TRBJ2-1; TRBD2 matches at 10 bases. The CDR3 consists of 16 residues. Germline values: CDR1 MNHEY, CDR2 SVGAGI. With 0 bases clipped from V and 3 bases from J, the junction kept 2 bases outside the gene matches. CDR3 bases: TGTGCCAGCAGTTACTCGAGCGGGAGGGTCTACAATGAGCAGTTCTTC. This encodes CASSYSSGRVYNEQFF.

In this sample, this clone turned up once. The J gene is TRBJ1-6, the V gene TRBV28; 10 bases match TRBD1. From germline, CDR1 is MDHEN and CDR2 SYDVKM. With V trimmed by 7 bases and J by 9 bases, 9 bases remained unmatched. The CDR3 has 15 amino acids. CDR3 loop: CASIDRGRSGSPLHF. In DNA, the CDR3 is TGTGCCAGCATTGACAGGGGGCGTAGTGGTTCACCCCTCCACTTT.

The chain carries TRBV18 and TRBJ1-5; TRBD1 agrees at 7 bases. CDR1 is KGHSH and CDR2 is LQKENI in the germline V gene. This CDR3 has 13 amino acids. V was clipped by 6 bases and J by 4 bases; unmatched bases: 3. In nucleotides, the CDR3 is TGTGCCAGCTCCAGGGGGGAGAATCAGCCCCAGCATTTT. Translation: CASSRGENQPQHF. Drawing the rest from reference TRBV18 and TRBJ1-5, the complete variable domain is NAGVMQNPRHLVRRRGQEARLRCSPMKGHSHVYWYRQLPEEGLKFMVYLQKENIIDESGMPKERFSAEFPKEGPSILRIQQVVRGDSAAYFCASSRGENQPQHFGDGTRLSIL.

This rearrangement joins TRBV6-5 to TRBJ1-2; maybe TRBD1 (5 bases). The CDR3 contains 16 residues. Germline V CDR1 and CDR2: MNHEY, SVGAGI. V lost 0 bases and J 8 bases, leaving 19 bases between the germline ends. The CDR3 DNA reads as TGTGCCAGCAGTTACTCATCTGGGACTTATGAAAGCGGCTACACCTTC. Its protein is CASSYSSGTYESGYTF.

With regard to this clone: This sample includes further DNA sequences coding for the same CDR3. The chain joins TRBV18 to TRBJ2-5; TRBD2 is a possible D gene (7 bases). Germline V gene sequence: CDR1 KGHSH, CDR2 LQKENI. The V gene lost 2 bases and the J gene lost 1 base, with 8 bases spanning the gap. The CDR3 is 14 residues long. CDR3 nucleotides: TGTGCCAGCTCACCAAGGGGGGGCCAAGAGACCCAGTACTTC. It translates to CASSPRGGQETQYF.

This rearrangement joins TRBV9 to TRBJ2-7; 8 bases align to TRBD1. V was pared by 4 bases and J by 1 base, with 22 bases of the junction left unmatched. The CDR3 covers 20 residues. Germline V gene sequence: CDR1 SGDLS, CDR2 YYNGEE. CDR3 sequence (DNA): TGTGCCAGCAGCCCCCATCTCGCTGCAGCTGGGACAGGAGGGTCCTACGAGCAGTACTTC. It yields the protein CASSPHLAAAGTGGSYEQYF.

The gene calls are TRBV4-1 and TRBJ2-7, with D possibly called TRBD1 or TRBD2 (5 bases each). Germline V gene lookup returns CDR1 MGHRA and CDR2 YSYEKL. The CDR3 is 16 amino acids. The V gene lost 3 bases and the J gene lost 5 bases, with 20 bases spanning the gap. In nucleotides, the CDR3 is TGCGCCAGCAGCCATCCCTTCGGGACGGCCAGCCACGAGCAGTACTTC. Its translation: CASSHPFGTASHEQYF.

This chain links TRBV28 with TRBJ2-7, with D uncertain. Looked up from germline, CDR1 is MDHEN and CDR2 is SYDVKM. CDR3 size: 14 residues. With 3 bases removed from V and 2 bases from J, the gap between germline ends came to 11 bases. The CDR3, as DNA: TGTGCCAGCAGTTTGGCGGTGGTACCCTACGAGCAGTACTTC. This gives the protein CASSLAVVPYEQYF.

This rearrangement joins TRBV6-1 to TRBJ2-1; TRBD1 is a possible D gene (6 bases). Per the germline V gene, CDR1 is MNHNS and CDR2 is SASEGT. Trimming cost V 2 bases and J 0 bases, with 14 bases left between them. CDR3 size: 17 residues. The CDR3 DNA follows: TGTGCCAGCAGTGAATGGGGGCTGGGGAGCTCCTACAATGAGCAGTTCTTC. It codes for CASSEWGLGSSYNEQFF.

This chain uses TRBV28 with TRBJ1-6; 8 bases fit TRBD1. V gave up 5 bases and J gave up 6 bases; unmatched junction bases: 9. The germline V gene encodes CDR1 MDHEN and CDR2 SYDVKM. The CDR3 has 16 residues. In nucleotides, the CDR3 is TGTGCCAGCAGTCTACCTCAGGGGGCGGTTAATTCACCCCTCCACTTT. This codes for CASSLPQGAVNSPLHF.

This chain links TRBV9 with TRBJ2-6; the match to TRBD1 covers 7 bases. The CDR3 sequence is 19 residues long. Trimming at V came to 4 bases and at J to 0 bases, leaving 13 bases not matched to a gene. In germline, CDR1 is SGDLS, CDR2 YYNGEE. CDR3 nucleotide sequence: TGTGCCAGCAGCCATCCCAGACAGGGCCGCTACTCTGGGGCCAACGTCCTGACTTTC. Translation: CASSHPRQGRYSGANVLTF.

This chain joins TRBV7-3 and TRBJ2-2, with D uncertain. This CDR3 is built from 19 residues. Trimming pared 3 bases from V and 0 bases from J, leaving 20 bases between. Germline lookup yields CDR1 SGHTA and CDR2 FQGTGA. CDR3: CASSFWADNNYTNTGELFF. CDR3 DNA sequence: TGTGCCAGCAGCTTTTGGGCAGACAATAACTATACGAACACCGGGGAGCTGTTTTTT.

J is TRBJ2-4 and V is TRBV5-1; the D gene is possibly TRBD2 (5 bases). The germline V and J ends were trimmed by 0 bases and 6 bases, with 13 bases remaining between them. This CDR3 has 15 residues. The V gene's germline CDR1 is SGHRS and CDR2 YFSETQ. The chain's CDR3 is CASSLGMPGRNIQYF. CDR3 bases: TGCGCCAGCAGCTTGGGAATGCCGGGAAGAAACATTCAGTACTTC.

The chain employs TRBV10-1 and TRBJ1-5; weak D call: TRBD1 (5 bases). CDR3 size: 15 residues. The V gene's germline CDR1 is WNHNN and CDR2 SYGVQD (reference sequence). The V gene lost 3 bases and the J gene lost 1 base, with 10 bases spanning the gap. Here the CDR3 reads CASSDHGGSNQPQHF. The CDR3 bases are TGCGCCAGCAGTGATCACGGGGGAAGCAATCAGCCCCAGCATTTT.

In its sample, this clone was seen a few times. CDR3 in amino acids: CASSFLLAPASTDTQYF. Written as DNA, the CDR3 is TGTGCCAGCAGCTTTTTACTAGCGCCAGCTAGCACAGATACGCAGTATTTT. The V and J genes are TRBV5-6 and TRBJ2-3; 7 nucleotides align to TRBD2. Germline V lookup: CDR1 SGHDT, CDR2 YYEEEE. V lost 2 bases, J lost 0 bases, and 9 bases stayed unmatched. This CDR3 is 17 amino acids long.

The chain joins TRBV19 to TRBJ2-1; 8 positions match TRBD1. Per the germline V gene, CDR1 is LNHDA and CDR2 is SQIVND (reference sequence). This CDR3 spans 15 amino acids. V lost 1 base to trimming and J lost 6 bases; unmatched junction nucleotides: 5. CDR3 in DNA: TGTGCCAGTAGTATAGCTGGACAGGGTGTCAATGAGCAGTTCTTC. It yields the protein CASSIAGQGVNEQFF.

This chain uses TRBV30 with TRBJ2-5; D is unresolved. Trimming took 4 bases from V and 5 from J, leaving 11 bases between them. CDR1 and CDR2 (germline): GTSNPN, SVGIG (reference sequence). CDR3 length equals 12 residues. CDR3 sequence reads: CAWKGDGETQYF. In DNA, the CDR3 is TGTGCCTGGAAGGGCGACGGGGAGACCCAGTACTTC.

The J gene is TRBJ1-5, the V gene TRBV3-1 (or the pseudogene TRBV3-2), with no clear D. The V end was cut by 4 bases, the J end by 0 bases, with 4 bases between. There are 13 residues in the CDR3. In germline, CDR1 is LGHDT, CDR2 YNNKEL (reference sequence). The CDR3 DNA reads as TGTGCCAGCAGCCGAGGTAGCAATCAGCCCCAGCATTTT. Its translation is CASSRGSNQPQHF.

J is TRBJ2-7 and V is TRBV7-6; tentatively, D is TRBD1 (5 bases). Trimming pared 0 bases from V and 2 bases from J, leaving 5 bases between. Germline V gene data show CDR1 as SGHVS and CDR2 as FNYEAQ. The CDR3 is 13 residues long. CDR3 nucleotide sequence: TGTGCCAGCAGCTTAGCCAGGGCCTACGAGCAGTACTTC. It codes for CASSLARAYEQYF. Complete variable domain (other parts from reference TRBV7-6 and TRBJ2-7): GAGVSQSPRYKVTKRGQDVALRCDPISGHVSLYWYRQALGQGPEFLTYFNYEAQQDKSGLPNDRFSAERPEGSISTLTIQRTEQRDSAMYRCASSLARAYEQYFGPGTRLTVT.